A selection of T cell receptor beta chains follows, all from one sample in a study of shared clonotypes between healthy human individuals. TCRdb's table, derived via immunoSEQ multiplex PCR, lists solely in-frame clones and lacks some. The sample lists some 700,000 clones, less than 95% occurring once. The sample taken for sequencing was memory CD8+ T cells from PBMCs. These receptors were collected from a man between 18 and 29 years old in good health. Some clones in this sample may be carry-over from other donors' samples. Both conserved end residues are part of each CDR3. The order of the fields is J gene, CDR3 length, V gene, clone size, D gene, CDR3 DNA, CDR3 protein. A D gene is named only where the DNA matches it firmly. Clone size is shown for a subset of rows, as once, few, many or a class of expanded clone.

J gene: TRBJ1-2; CDR3 length: 13; V gene: TRBV5-8; clone size: NA; D gene: NA; CDR3 DNA: TGTGCCAGCATCAAAGGGAGTGAACCTGGCTACACCTTC; CDR3 protein: CASIKGSEPGYTF
J gene: TRBJ1-1; CDR3 length: 15; V gene: TRBV27; clone size: NA; D gene: TRBD1; CDR3 DNA: TGTGCCAGCAGTATGACAGGGGGAGTAATGTCTGAAGCTTTCTTT; CDR3 protein: CASSMTGGVMSEAFF
J gene: TRBJ2-3; CDR3 length: 18; V gene: TRBV4-3; clone size: NA; D gene: NA; CDR3 DNA: TGCGCCAGCAGCCAGGTCGACCGGGGGCTGGGGGACACAGATACGCAGTATTTT; CDR3 protein: CASSQVDRGLGDTDTQYF
J gene: TRBJ1-1; CDR3 length: 13; V gene: TRBV10-2; clone size: many; D gene: NA; CDR3 DNA: TGCGCCAGCAGTGAGACGGTGAACACTGAAGCTTTCTTT; CDR3 protein: CASSETVNTEAFF
J gene: TRBJ2-1; CDR3 length: 14; V gene: TRBV7-9; clone size: NA; D gene: NA; CDR3 DNA: TGTGCCAGCAGCCTCCTGGGGTCGTACAATGAGCAGTTCTTC; CDR3 protein: CASSLLGSYNEQFF
J gene: TRBJ2-1; CDR3 length: 16; V gene: TRBV4-2; clone size: NA; D gene: NA; CDR3 DNA: TGTGCCAGCAGCCAAGGGGCGGGGATCAACTACAATGAGCAGTTCTTC; CDR3 protein: CASSQGAGINYNEQFF
J gene: TRBJ1-1; CDR3 length: 13; V gene: TRBV27; clone size: NA; D gene: NA; CDR3 DNA: TGTGCCAGCAGCCGGTACTGGAACACTGAAGCTTTCTTT; CDR3 protein: CASSRYWNTEAFF
J gene: TRBJ1-5; CDR3 length: 13; V gene: TRBV29-1; clone size: NA; D gene: NA; CDR3 DNA: TGCAGCGCTGTCCCCGGTGGCAATCAGCCCCAGCATTTT; CDR3 protein: CSAVPGGNQPQHF
J gene: TRBJ1-2; CDR3 length: 15; V gene: TRBV28; clone size: once; D gene: TRBD1; CDR3 DNA: TGTGCCAGCAGTTCAACACAGACAGGGTTGGATGGCTACACCTTC; CDR3 protein: CASSSTQTGLDGYTF
J gene: TRBJ2-6; CDR3 length: 15; V gene: TRBV5-5; clone size: NA; D gene: NA; CDR3 DNA: TGTGCCAGCAGCTTGGCGGGCTCTGGGGCCAACGTCCTGACTTTC; CDR3 protein: CASSLAGSGANVLTF
J gene: TRBJ2-2; CDR3 length: 19; V gene: TRBV19; clone size: NA; D gene: TRBD2; CDR3 DNA: TGTGCCAGTAGTATAGCTACCCCCCCTAGCGGGAGGGCCGCCGGGGAGCTGTTTTTT; CDR3 protein: CASSIATPPSGRAAGELFF
J gene: TRBJ2-2; CDR3 length: 16; V gene: TRBV7-9; clone size: NA; D gene: TRBD2; CDR3 DNA: TGTGCCAGCAGCAGCTCGGGACTAGCGGTCACCGGGGAGCTGTTTTTT; CDR3 protein: CASSSSGLAVTGELFF
J gene: TRBJ2-2; CDR3 length: 14; V gene: TRBV27; clone size: NA; D gene: NA; CDR3 DNA: TGTGCCAGCAGTTTATATAGGCCGACCGGGGAGCTGTTTTTT; CDR3 protein: CASSLYRPTGELFF
J gene: TRBJ2-2; CDR3 length: 14; V gene: TRBV9; clone size: NA; D gene: NA; CDR3 DNA: TGTGCCAGCAGCGTAGGGGGAAACACCGGGGAGCTGTTTTTT; CDR3 protein: CASSVGGNTGELFF
J gene: TRBJ2-3; CDR3 length: 18; V gene: TRBV28; clone size: NA; D gene: NA; CDR3 DNA: TGTGCCAGCAGTTTAAAGGGGCGTGGGGTTATCAGGGGAGATACGCAGTATTTT; CDR3 protein: CASSLKGRGVIRGDTQYF
J gene: TRBJ2-5; CDR3 length: 14; V gene: TRBV7-9; clone size: NA; D gene: NA; CDR3 DNA: TGTGCCAGCAGCTTAACTCCCCACGAGGAGACCCAGTACTTC; CDR3 protein: CASSLTPHEETQYF
J gene: TRBJ2-1; CDR3 length: 16; V gene: TRBV7-3; clone size: NA; D gene: TRBD2; CDR3 DNA: TGTGCCAGCAGCTCCAAGGGACTAGCCTCTCGCAATGAGCAGTTCTTC; CDR3 protein: CASSSKGLASRNEQFF
J gene: TRBJ2-2; CDR3 length: 18; V gene: TRBV7-3; clone size: NA; D gene: NA; CDR3 DNA: TGTGCCAGCAGCTTAAATGAGGCGGGACATTACAACACCGGGGAGCTGTTTTTT; CDR3 protein: CASSLNEAGHYNTGELFF
J gene: TRBJ2-1; CDR3 length: 11; V gene: TRBV10-3; clone size: once; D gene: NA; CDR3 DNA: TGTGCCATCTGGAGTTACAATGAGCAGTTCTTC; CDR3 protein: CAIWSYNEQFF
J gene: TRBJ1-2; CDR3 length: 15; V gene: TRBV27; clone size: NA; D gene: TRBD1; CDR3 DNA: TGTGCCAGCAGTGCGAATACAGGGGGCTCGGAAGGCTACACCTTC; CDR3 protein: CASSANTGGSEGYTF
J gene: TRBJ1-2; CDR3 length: 14; V gene: TRBV27; clone size: NA; D gene: NA; CDR3 DNA: TGTGCCAGCAGATCGCCCGGGACAACCTATGGCTACACCTTC; CDR3 protein: CASRSPGTTYGYTF
J gene: TRBJ2-1; CDR3 length: 11; V gene: TRBV7-9; clone size: NA; D gene: NA; CDR3 DNA: TGTGCCAGCAGCTTAATCAATGAGCAGTTCTTC; CDR3 protein: CASSLINEQFF
J gene: TRBJ1-2; CDR3 length: 15; V gene: TRBV4-3; clone size: NA; D gene: NA; CDR3 DNA: TGCGCCAGCAGCCAAGATCGGGGGTTCAACTATGGCTACACCTTC; CDR3 protein: CASSQDRGFNYGYTF
J gene: TRBJ2-7; CDR3 length: 14; V gene: TRBV7-2; clone size: NA; D gene: NA; CDR3 DNA: TGTGCCAGCAGCTTAGTGGGGATCTCCTACGAGCAGTACTTC; CDR3 protein: CASSLVGISYEQYF
J gene: TRBJ2-7; CDR3 length: 15; V gene: TRBV28; clone size: NA; D gene: NA; CDR3 DNA: TGTGCCACTACGGGTCCAGGACCTAGCTCCTACGAGCAGTACTTC; CDR3 protein: CATTGPGPSSYEQYF
J gene: TRBJ1-5; CDR3 length: 17; V gene: TRBV11-1; clone size: NA; D gene: NA; CDR3 DNA: TGTGCCAGCAGCTTAGGTGTCGGAGCATATAGCAATCAGCCCCAGCATTTT; CDR3 protein: CASSLGVGAYSNQPQHF
J gene: TRBJ2-3; CDR3 length: 15; V gene: TRBV27; clone size: NA; D gene: NA; CDR3 DNA: TGTGCCAGCACCCCGATCGGGACTCGATCAGATACGCAGTATTTT; CDR3 protein: CASTPIGTRSDTQYF